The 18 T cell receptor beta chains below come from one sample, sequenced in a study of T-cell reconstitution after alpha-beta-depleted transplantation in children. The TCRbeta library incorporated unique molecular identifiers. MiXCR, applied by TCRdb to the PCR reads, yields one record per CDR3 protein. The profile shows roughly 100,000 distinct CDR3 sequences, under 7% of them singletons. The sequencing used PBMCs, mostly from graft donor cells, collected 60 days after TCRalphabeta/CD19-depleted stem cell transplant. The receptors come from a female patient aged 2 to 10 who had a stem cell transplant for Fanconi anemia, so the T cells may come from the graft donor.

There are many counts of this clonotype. CDR3 sequence reads: CASSLVFKRLNTGELFF. The CDR3 coding sequence is TGCGCCAGCAGCTTGGTCTTCAAGCGCTTGAACACCGGGGAGCTGTTTTTT. This sequence joins TRBV5-1 and TRBJ2-2; D unclear. V shed 0 bases and J shed 1 base, with 13 bases lying between them. Looked up from germline, CDR1 is SGHRS and CDR2 is YFSETQ. The CDR3 is 17 residues long.

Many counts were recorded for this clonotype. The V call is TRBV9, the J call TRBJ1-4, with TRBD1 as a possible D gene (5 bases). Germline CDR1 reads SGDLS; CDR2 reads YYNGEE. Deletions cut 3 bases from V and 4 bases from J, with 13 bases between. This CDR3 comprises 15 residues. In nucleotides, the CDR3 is TGTGCCAGCAGCGGCCGGGTGGGGCTTAATGAAAAACTGTTTTTT. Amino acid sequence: CASSGRVGLNEKLFF.

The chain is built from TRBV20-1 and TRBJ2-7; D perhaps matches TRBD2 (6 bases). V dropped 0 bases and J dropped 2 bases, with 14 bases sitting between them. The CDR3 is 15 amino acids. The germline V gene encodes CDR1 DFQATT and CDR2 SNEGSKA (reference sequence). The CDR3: CSARDPGLLTYEQYF. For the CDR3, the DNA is TGCAGTGCTAGAGACCCGGGACTCCTAACCTACGAGCAGTACTTC.

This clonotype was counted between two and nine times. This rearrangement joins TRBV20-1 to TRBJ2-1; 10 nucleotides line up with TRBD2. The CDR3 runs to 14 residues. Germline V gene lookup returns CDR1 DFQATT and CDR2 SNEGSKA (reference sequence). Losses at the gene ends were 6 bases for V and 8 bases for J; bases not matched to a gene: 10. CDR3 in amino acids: CSAEASGSWDEQFF. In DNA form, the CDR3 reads TGCAGTGCGGAAGCTAGCGGGAGTTGGGATGAGCAGTTCTTC.

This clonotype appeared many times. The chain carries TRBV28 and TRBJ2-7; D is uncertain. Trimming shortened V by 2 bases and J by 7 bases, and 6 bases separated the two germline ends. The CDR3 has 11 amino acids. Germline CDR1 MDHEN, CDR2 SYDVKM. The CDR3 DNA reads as TGTGCCAGCAGTTTAGAGTGGGAGCAGTACTTC. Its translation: CASSLEWEQYF.

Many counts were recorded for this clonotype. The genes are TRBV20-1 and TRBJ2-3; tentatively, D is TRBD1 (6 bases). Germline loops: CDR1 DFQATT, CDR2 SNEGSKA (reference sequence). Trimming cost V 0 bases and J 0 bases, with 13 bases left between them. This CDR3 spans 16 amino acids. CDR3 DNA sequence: TGCAGTGCTAGAGAAAAGGAGACAGGTAGCACAGATACGCAGTATTTT. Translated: CSAREKETGSTDTQYF.

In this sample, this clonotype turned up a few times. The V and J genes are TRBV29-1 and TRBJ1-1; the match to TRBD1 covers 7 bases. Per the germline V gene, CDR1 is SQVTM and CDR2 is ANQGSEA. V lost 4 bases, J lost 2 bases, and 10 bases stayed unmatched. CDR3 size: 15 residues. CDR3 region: CSVGPDRTPNTEAFF. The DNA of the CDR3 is TGCAGCGTTGGGCCGGACAGGACCCCTAACACTGAAGCTTTCTTT.

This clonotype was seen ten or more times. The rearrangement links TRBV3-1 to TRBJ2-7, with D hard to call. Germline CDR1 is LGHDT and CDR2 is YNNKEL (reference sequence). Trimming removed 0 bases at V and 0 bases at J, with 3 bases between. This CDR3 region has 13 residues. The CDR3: CASSQDLSYEQYF. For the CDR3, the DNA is TGTGCCAGCAGCCAAGACCTCTCCTACGAGCAGTACTTC.

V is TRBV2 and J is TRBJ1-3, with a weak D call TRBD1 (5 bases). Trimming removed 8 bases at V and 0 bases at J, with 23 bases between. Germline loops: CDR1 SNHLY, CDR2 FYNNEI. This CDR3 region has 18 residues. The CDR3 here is CASCFWGVQNHSGNTIYF. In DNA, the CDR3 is TGTGCCAGCTGTTTTTGGGGGGTTCAGAACCACTCTGGAAACACCATATATTTT.

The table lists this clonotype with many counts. This CDR3 is CASSFLAGAYQETQYF. In DNA form, the CDR3 reads TGCGCCAGCAGCTTCTTAGCGGGGGCGTACCAAGAGACCCAGTACTTC. The genes are TRBV5-1 and TRBJ2-5; 9 nucleotides match TRBD2. V dropped 2 bases and J dropped 0; count of bases not matched to a gene: 5. This CDR3 has 16 residues. Germline V gene data show CDR1 as SGHRS and CDR2 as YFSETQ.

The CDR3 loop reads CASSLDNTDTQYF. CDR3 nucleotide sequence: TGTGCCAGCAGCCTCGACAACACAGATACGCAGTATTTT. The chain links TRBV7-3 to TRBJ2-3, with D unclear. Germline loops: CDR1 SGHTA, CDR2 FQGTGA. V lost 5 bases and J lost 2, with 8 bases in between. The CDR3 loop spans 13 amino acids. Full variable domain (missing parts from reference TRBV7-3 and TRBJ2-3): GAGVSQTPSNKVTEKGKYVELRCDPISGHTALYWYRQSLGQGPEFLIYFQGTGAADDSGLPNDRFFAVRPEGSVSTLKIQRTERGDSAVYLCASSLDNTDTQYFGPGTRLTVL.

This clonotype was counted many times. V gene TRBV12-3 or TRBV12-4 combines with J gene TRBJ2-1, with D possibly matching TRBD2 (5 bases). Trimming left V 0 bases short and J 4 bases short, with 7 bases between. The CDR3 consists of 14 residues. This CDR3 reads CASSLATSYNEQFF. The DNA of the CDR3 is TGTGCCAGCAGTTTAGCCACTAGTTACAATGAGCAGTTCTTC.

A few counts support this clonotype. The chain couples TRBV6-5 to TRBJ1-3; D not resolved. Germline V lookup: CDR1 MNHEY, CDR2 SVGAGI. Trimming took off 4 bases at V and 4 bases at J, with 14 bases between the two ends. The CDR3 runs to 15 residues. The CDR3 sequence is CASSSFGRAGNTIYF. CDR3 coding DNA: TGTGCCAGCAGTTCCTTCGGGAGGGCGGGAAACACCATATATTTT.

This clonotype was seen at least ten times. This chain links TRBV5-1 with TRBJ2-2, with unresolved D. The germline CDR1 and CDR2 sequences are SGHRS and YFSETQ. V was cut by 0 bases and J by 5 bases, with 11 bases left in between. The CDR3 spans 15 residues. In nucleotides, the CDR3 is TGCGCCAGCAGCTTGGACCGGGCCGAAACCGGGGAGCTGTTTTTT. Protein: CASSLDRAETGELFF.

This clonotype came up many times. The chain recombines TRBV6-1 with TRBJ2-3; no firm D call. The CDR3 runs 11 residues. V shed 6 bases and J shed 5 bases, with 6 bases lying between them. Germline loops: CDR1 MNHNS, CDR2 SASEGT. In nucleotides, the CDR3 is TGTGCCAGCAGGATCGGAGATACGCAGTATTTT. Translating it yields CASRIGDTQYF.

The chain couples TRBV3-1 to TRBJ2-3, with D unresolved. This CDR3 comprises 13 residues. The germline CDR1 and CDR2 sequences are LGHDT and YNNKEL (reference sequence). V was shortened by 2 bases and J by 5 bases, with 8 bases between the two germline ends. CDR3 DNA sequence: TGTGCCAGCAGCCAACATCTCCGAGATACGCAGTATTTT. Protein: CASSQHLRDTQYF.

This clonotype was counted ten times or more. The CDR3 reads CASSLAQEAGELFF. The DNA for the CDR3 is TGTGCCAGCAGTTTAGCGCAGGAAGCCGGGGAGCTGTTTTTT. This chain uses TRBV12-3 or TRBV12-4 with TRBJ2-2; no definite D call. V was trimmed by 0 bases and J by 6 bases, leaving 8 bases between them. The CDR3 contains 14 residues.

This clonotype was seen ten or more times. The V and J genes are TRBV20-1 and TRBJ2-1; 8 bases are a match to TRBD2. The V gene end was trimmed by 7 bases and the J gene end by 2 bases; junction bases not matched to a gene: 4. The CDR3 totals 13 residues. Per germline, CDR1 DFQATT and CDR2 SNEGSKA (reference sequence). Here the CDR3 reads CSGPGLAYNEQFF. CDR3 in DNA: TGCAGTGGTCCGGGACTAGCCTACAATGAGCAGTTCTTC.